This TCR beta chain stems from a study of blood T cell repertoires in COVID-19. Data came from immunoSEQ multiplex PCR; TCRdb stores just in-frame clones and leaves some out. The table has about 260,000 clones, roughly 88% seen once. In germline, CDR1 is ENHRY, CDR2 SYGVKD. The CDR3 is 14 amino acids. The V gene lost 0 bases and the J gene lost 4 bases, with 6 bases spanning the gap. Material for sequencing was PBMCs or T cells enriched from blood (not recorded which). The chain combines TRBV10-3 with TRBJ1-4, with D possibly matching TRBD1 (5 bases). This TCR was sampled from a middle-aged woman with acute COVID-19. CDR3 in amino acids: CAISESGLNEKLFF. The CDR3 region has the DNA TGTGCCATCAGTGAGTCGGGACTTAATGAAAAACTGTTTTTT.